This T cell receptor (beta chain) was obtained from a study of cytomegalovirus exposure and HLA in healthy donors. The PCR employed 60 Vbeta primers together with 13 Jbeta primers. The protocol was immunoSEQ multiplex PCR, while the TCRdb copy is restricted to in-frame clones and leaves out a portion. The sample includes approximately 110,000 clones. Germline V gene sequence: CDR1 LNHDA, CDR2 SQIVND (reference sequence). The ends lost 1 base at V and 6 bases at J; junction bases unmatched: 2. The CDR3 runs to 14 residues. The receptor was derived from a man in his late teens or twenties in good health and CMV-seronegative. This chain uses TRBV19 with TRBJ1-4; 7 bases are shared with TRBD1. Sequences were obtained from PBMCs. The CDR3 spells CASSIGQGDEKLFF. DNA for the CDR3: TGTGCCAGTAGTATAGGACAGGGAGATGAAAAACTGTTTTTT.